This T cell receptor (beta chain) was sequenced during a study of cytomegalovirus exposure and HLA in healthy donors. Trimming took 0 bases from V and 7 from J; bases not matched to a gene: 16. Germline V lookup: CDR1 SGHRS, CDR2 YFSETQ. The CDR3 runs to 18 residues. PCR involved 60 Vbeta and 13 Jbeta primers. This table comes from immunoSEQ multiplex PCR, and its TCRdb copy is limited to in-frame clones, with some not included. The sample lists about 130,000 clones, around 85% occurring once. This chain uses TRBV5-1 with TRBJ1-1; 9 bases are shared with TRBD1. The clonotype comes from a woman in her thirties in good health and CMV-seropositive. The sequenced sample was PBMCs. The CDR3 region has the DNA TGCGCCAGCAGCTTGGTAGGGAGAGGGGTCGACAGGGGGAGTGAAGCTTTCTTT. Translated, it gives CASSLVGRGVDRGSEAFF.